Sequencing of this T cell receptor beta chain was carried out in a study of blood T cell repertoires in COVID-19. TCRdb keeps only in-frame clones here, not all; method: immunoSEQ multiplex PCR. The sample carries about 46,000 clones, 85% recorded once. CDR3 length: 14 amino acids. V lost 6 bases to trimming and J lost 7 bases; unmatched junction nucleotides: 5. Germline V gene sequence: CDR1 MNHEY, CDR2 SVGAGI. The sequence derives from a man in his 60s with acute or convalescent COVID-19. Source material: peripheral blood. This chain connects TRBV6-5 to TRBJ1-5; 11 bases agree with TRBD1. In DNA, the CDR3 is TGTGCCAGCAGCCCGGGACAGGGGGACCAGCCCCAGCATTTT. It codes for CASSPGQGDQPQHF.